This T cell receptor (beta chain) is drawn from a study of T cell repertoires in cytomegalovirus infection. Study information: Matching HLA type, along with CMV infection, was indicated by public TCR beta signatures. Study-wide results and caveats: Carriers of CMV plus the relevant HLA were identified by cumulative public TCR beta family frequency. Dominating the ex vivo response were TCR beta clonotypes that were CMV-specific and HLA-C-restricted.

Germline V CDR1 and CDR2: SEHNR, FQNEAQ (reference sequence). The ends were cut back, 4 bases at V and 8 bases at J, with 15 bases in the middle. There are 13 residues in the CDR3. TCRdb reprocessed the reads with MiXCR, giving one entry per CDR3 protein. This table has around 310,000 distinct CDR3 sequences, 17% appearing once. This clonotype was counted between two and nine times. The antigen is undetermined. The material sequenced was PBMCs. V gene TRBV7-9 combines with J gene TRBJ2-7; weak D call: TRBD1 (6 bases). This receptor was obtained from a human donor in good health (CMV status not recorded). Some clones in this sample may be carry-over from other donors' samples. The CDR3 here is CASSSGYREQQYF. CDR3 nucleotide sequence: TGTGCCAGCAGCTCCGGTTACAGGGAGCAGCAGTACTTC.